This TCR beta chain is drawn from a study of shared clonotypes between healthy human individuals. General study points: Investigators collected only blood, and repertoires in tissues likely differ. An anticipated effect of sequencing depth on clonotype sharing among donors was recognized. Relative to clonotypes present in all four donors, those not shared had lower generation probabilities. Roughly 5% of naive CD4 clonotypes were shared across several donors.

This table comes from immunoSEQ multiplex PCR, and its TCRdb copy is limited to in-frame clones, with some not included. The sample includes about 1.5 million clones, 95% to 99% of them seen just once. Per germline, CDR1 MDHEN and CDR2 SYDVKM. CDR3 size: 12 residues. The germline V and J ends were trimmed by 3 bases and 7 bases, with 10 bases remaining between them. On this clone itself: Its antigen is currently unknown.

This rearrangement joins TRBV28 to TRBJ2-7, with D perhaps matching TRBD2 (6 bases). Sequenced: naive CD4+ T cells sorted from blood. The subset here: CD45RA+ positively selected. This receptor was identified in a young man in good health. The CDR3: CASSLTTSEQYF. Written as DNA, the CDR3 is TGTGCCAGCAGTTTGACGACTAGTGAGCAGTACTTC.